The 32 T cell receptor beta chains below were found in one sample sequenced in a study of cytomegalovirus exposure and HLA in healthy donors. In the PCR, 60 Vbeta and 13 Jbeta primers were used. Using immunoSEQ multiplex PCR, the repertoire was profiled, and TCRdb retains in-frame clones only, with some absent. The sample has fewer than 200,000 clones; around 80% are singletons. Source material: PBMCs. The receptors were gathered from a female donor in good health and CMV-seronegative.

The chain couples TRBV5-6 to TRBJ1-2; D ambiguous. V was trimmed by 7 bases and J by 4 bases, leaving 8 bases between them. Germline CDR1 and CDR2: SGHDT and YYEEEE. This CDR3 contains 11 residues. CDR3 bases: TGTGCCAGCTCCAACTCCTATGGCTACACCTTC. Encoded protein: CASSNSYGYTF.

The chain carries TRBV28 and TRBJ2-7; possible D gene TRBD1, 5 bases. CDR3 length: 15 amino acids. Deletions cut 3 bases from V and 0 bases from J, with 12 bases between. Germline loops: CDR1 MDHEN, CDR2 SYDVKM. As DNA, the CDR3 is TGTGCCAGCAGTTTTGTGAACAGGCCCTCCTACGAGCAGTACTTC. Encoded protein: CASSFVNRPSYEQYF.

This clone was detected a few times. The V gene is TRBV6-5, the J gene TRBJ2-7; D may be TRBD1 (5 bases). The CDR3 has 10 amino acids. Per the germline V gene, CDR1 is MNHEY and CDR2 is SVGAGI. The germline V and J ends were trimmed by 6 bases and 9 bases, with 9 bases remaining between them. This chain's CDR3 is CASRQVRQYF. In DNA, the CDR3 is TGTGCCAGCAGACAGGTCAGGCAGTACTTC.

The chain has TRBV14 and TRBJ2-1, with TRBD1 identical over 9 bases. CDR1 SGHDN and CDR2 FVKESK come from the germline V gene. The ends lost 2 bases at V and 8 bases at J; junction bases unmatched: 10. This CDR3 is 16 amino acids long. The DNA of the CDR3 is TGTGCCAGCAGCCAATCAGGGACAGGGTCCTTCTATGAGCAGTTCTTC. Its translation is CASSQSGTGSFYEQFF.

This clone was counted only a few times. This sequence joins TRBV5-1 and TRBJ2-1, with TRBD2 matching 8 bases. Germline assignment: CDR1 SGHRS and CDR2 YFSETQ. The CDR3 length is 15 residues. V trimming: 1 base; J trimming: 7 bases; junction bases outside the gene matches: 7. CDR3 nucleotide sequence: TGCGCCAGCAGCTTGACCGGGACTAGTAGTAATGAGCAGTTCTTC. Translating it yields CASSLTGTSSNEQFF. Combining the CDR3 with reference TRBV5-1 and TRBJ2-1 gives the whole variable domain KAGVTQTPRYLIKTRGQQVTLSCSPISGHRSVSWYQQTPGQGLQFLFEYFSETQRNKGNFPGRFSGRQFSNSRSEMNVSTLELGDSALYLCASSLTGTSSNEQFFGPGTRLTVL.

This rearrangement joins TRBV5-4 to TRBJ2-5, with 7 bases identical to TRBD2. V was clipped by 3 bases and J by 1 base; unmatched bases: 9. Germline assignment: CDR1 SGHNT and CDR2 YYREEE (reference sequence). The CDR3 spans 16 residues. CDR3 region: CASSSALTSTQETQYF. For the CDR3, the DNA is TGTGCCAGCAGCTCAGCGTTGACTAGCACCCAAGAGACCCAGTACTTC.

The genes are TRBV21-1 and TRBJ1-3; the D call in the table, TRBD1, was not verified against the DNA. TRBV21-1 is a documented pseudogene. The CDR3 consists of 16 residues. This CDR3 is CASSGFRISSGNTIYF. The CDR3 coding sequence is TGTGCCAGCAGCGGATTCAGGATAAGCTCTGGAAACACCATATATTTT.

The chain couples TRBV14 to TRBJ2-5, with TRBD2 matching over 8 bases. Germline CDR1 is SGHDN and CDR2 is FVKESK. Trimming removed 2 bases from V and 2 bases from J; junction bases left unmatched: 16. There are 19 residues in the CDR3. The CDR3 DNA sequence: TGTGCCAGCAGCCAAAGAACGGGGGGGCACAGGGTAACGCAAGAGACCCAGTACTTC. This encodes CASSQRTGGHRVTQETQYF.

CDR3 residues: CASSPGQGTTNEKLFF. CDR3 coding DNA: TGTGCCAGCTCACCCGGACAGGGAACAACTAATGAAAAACTGTTTTTT. The V gene is TRBV18, the J gene TRBJ1-4; 8 bases line up with TRBD1. V was clipped by 3 bases and J by 0 bases; unmatched bases: 3. The CDR3 length is 16 residues. Germline-derived CDR1 and CDR2 are KGHSH and LQKENI.

This chain joins TRBV11-1 and TRBJ2-3, with 9 bases lining up with TRBD2. Germline V gene lookup returns CDR1 SGHAT and CDR2 FQDESV (reference sequence). The trim removed 5 bases at V and 3 bases at J, leaving 9 bases unmatched. The CDR3 is made up of 16 amino acids. Here the CDR3 reads CASSPSGLAGTDTQYF. The CDR3 nucleotides read TGTGCCAGCAGCCCTAGTGGCCTAGCGGGGACAGATACGCAGTATTTT.

The rearrangement uses TRBV7-3 and TRBJ1-2, with a weak D call TRBD1 (6 bases). This CDR3 comprises 13 residues. The germline V and J ends were trimmed by 5 bases and 6 bases, with 13 bases remaining between them. CDR1 is SGHTA and CDR2 is FQGTGA in the germline V gene. The CDR3 protein is CASSRNPGDGYTF. The CDR3 nucleotides read TGTGCCAGCAGCCGGAACCCAGGGGATGGCTACACCTTC. Drawing the rest from reference TRBV7-3 and TRBJ1-2, the complete variable domain is GAGVSQTPSNKVTEKGKYVELRCDPISGHTALYWYRQSLGQGPEFLIYFQGTGAADDSGLPNDRFFAVRPEGSVSTLKIQRTERGDSAVYLCASSRNPGDGYTFGSGTRLTVV.

The chain recombines TRBV30 with TRBJ1-1; 8 bases line up with TRBD1. CDR3 length: 18 amino acids. Germline values: CDR1 GTSNPN, CDR2 SVGIG (reference sequence). V shed 1 base, J shed 1 base, and the junction held 14 bases outside the gene matches. CDR3 sequence: CAWSGPDRGWGKNTEAFF. CDR3 nucleotide sequence: TGTGCCTGGAGTGGCCCCGACAGGGGCTGGGGAAAGAACACTGAAGCTTTCTTT.

The chain joins TRBV6-5 to TRBJ2-5; 10 nucleotides agree with TRBD1. Germline CDR1 is MNHEY and CDR2 is SVGAGI. There are 14 residues in the CDR3. V was pared by 6 bases and J by 1 base, with 2 bases of the junction left unmatched. As DNA, the CDR3 is TGTGCCAGCAGAGGACAGGGGGTCCAAGAGACCCAGTACTTC. The encoded protein is CASRGQGVQETQYF.

In its sample, this clone was seen a few times. This chain joins TRBV5-4 and TRBJ1-3; possibly TRBD1 for D (6 bases). With 4 bases removed from V and 8 bases from J, the gap between germline ends came to 16 bases. The CDR3 contains 14 residues. Germline lookup yields CDR1 SGHNT and CDR2 YYREEE (reference sequence). CDR3 amino acids: CASSMGSKGDTIYF. The CDR3 DNA sequence: TGTGCCAGCAGCATGGGATCTAAGGGGGACACCATATATTTT.

The sample holds a few counts of this clone. V and J are TRBV6-5 and TRBJ2-3; TRBD2 aligns across 10 bases. Germline V CDR1 and CDR2: MNHEY, SVGAGI. V was clipped by 5 bases and J by 4 bases; unmatched bases: 6. This CDR3 is 15 amino acids long. CDR3 DNA: TGTGCCAGCAGTGTACTAGCGGGACGCGCAGATACGCAGTATTTT. It translates to CASSVLAGRADTQYF.

The V call is TRBV6-6, the J call TRBJ2-2, with TRBD1 as a possible D gene (6 bases). CDR1 MNHNY and CDR2 SVGAGI come from the germline V gene (reference sequence). The V end lost 2 bases, the J end lost 5 bases, and 15 bases lay between the germline ends. This CDR3 is 16 amino acids long. DNA for the CDR3: TGTGCCAGCAGTTACACCCCGCGGACAGTAACCGGGGAGCTGTTTTTT. It is translated as CASSYTPRTVTGELFF.

The chain has TRBV7-2 and TRBJ1-4, with D maybe TRBD1 (6 bases). CDR1 SGHTA and CDR2 FQGNSA come from the germline V gene. The CDR3 covers 14 residues. The V and J ends lost 8 bases and 8 bases respectively, with 18 bases between them. CDR3 amino acids: CASSAVGAGEKLFF. The CDR3 DNA follows: TGTGCCAGCTCGGCCGTGGGGGCAGGAGAAAAACTGTTTTTT.

V gene TRBV4-3 combines with J gene TRBJ2-3, with unresolved D. V lost 0 bases, J lost 0 bases, and 4 bases lay in between. CDR1 is LGHNA, CDR2 YSLEER, per germline. CDR3 length: 14 amino acids. This chain's CDR3 is CASSQDISTDTQYF. The CDR3 region has the DNA TGCGCCAGCAGCCAAGATATTAGCACAGATACGCAGTATTTT.

There are many counts of this clone. The V call is TRBV25-1, the J call TRBJ2-1; 7 positions match TRBD2. V was pared by 3 bases and J by 10 bases, with 12 bases of the junction left unmatched. The CDR3 length is 15 residues. Germline V gene sequence: CDR1 MGHDK, CDR2 SYGVNS. This chain's CDR3 is CASSDGDYPWREQFF. The CDR3 DNA sequence: TGTGCCAGCAGTGACGGGGACTACCCCTGGCGGGAGCAGTTCTTC.

CDR3 DNA sequence: TGTGCCAGCAGCTGGACAGGCGGCGAGGGAAACACCATATATTTT. Encoded protein: CASSWTGGEGNTIYF. The chain combines TRBV7-2 with TRBJ1-3, with 7 bases identical to TRBD1. The germline V gene encodes CDR1 SGHTA and CDR2 FQGNSA. The CDR3 totals 15 residues. V shed 4 bases and J 4 bases; nucleotides not matched to a gene: 7.

This clone was detected only a few times. This rearrangement joins TRBV7-2 to TRBJ2-1; tentative D call: TRBD1 (6 bases). V lost 2 bases and J lost 6, with 23 bases in between. Germline CDR1 and CDR2: SGHTA and FQGNSA. This CDR3 has 18 amino acids. The CDR3 spells CASSLWAGGSKGVNEQFF. Here the CDR3 DNA reads TGTGCCAGCAGCTTATGGGCGGGCGGCTCCAAGGGGGTCAATGAGCAGTTCTTC.

This sequence joins TRBV5-8 and TRBJ1-5; 10 bases are shared with TRBD1. V lost 3 bases and J lost 3; bases outside the gene matches: 3. The CDR3 has 15 amino acids. CDR1 and CDR2 (germline): SGHTS, YDEGEE. DNA of the CDR3: TGTGCCAGCAGCTCCGGGACAGGGGACAATCAGCCCCAGCATTTT. Amino acid sequence: CASSSGTGDNQPQHF.

This clone was detected a few times. This rearrangement joins TRBV14 to TRBJ2-1, with 11 bases fitting TRBD2. This CDR3 contains 19 residues. The germline CDR1 and CDR2 sequences are SGHDN and FVKESK. V shed 4 bases, J shed 0 bases, and the junction held 11 bases outside the gene matches. The CDR3 sequence: CASSLLAGGTKSSYNEQFF. CDR3 coding DNA: TGTGCCAGCAGCCTCCTAGCGGGGGGAACCAAGAGCTCCTACAATGAGCAGTTCTTC.

This clone was observed a handful of times. This chain uses TRBV9 with TRBJ2-7; 12 bases match TRBD2. Germline values: CDR1 SGDLS, CDR2 YYNGEE. The CDR3 length is 16 residues. V lost 4 bases and J lost 6; bases outside the gene matches: 11. Written as DNA, the CDR3 is TGTGCCAGCAGCCCACACGGACTAGCGGGATTCGGCGAGCAGTACTTC. Translation: CASSPHGLAGFGEQYF.

The J gene is TRBJ2-1, the V gene TRBV21-1; the D call TRBD2 from the table was never checked on the DNA. TRBV21-1 is a listed pseudogene. The length of the CDR3 is 15 residues. CDR3 DNA: TGTGCCAGCAGCAGTGTGCTAGCGATAGCCAATGAGCAGTTCTTC. Residues: CASSSVLAIANEQFF.

This chain joins TRBV7-2 and TRBJ2-7; the D is unclear. Looked up from germline, CDR1 is SGHTA and CDR2 is FQGNSA. This CDR3 spans 13 amino acids. V was shortened by 5 bases and J by 6 bases, with 14 bases between the two germline ends. CDR3 coding DNA: TGTGCCAGCAGCAACCCCGAGGCCCTCGAGCAGTACTTC. This sequence encodes CASSNPEALEQYF.

The chain employs TRBV19 and TRBJ2-2, with 7 bases identical to TRBD1. Germline CDR1 and CDR2: LNHDA and SQIVND (reference sequence). Trimming removed 3 bases from V and 7 bases from J; junction bases left unmatched: 8. The CDR3 sequence is 15 residues long. Here the CDR3 DNA reads TGTGCCAGTAGTATGTGGGACAGCCCGGACGGGGAGCTGTTTTTT. Protein: CASSMWDSPDGELFF. Using reference TRBV19 and TRBJ2-2 for the parts outside the CDR3, the full variable domain is DGGITQSPKYLFRKEGQNVTLSCEQNLNHDAMYWYRQDPGQGLRLIYYSQIVNDFQKGDIAEGYSVSREKKESFPLTVTSAQKNPTAFYLCASSMWDSPDGELFFGEGSRLTVL.

This rearrangement joins TRBV18 to TRBJ1-1; TRBD1 matches at 7 bases. Germline V gene lookup returns CDR1 KGHSH and CDR2 LQKENI. This CDR3 is built from 13 residues. V trimming: 5 bases; J trimming: 5 bases; junction bases outside the gene matches: 5. The CDR3 DNA sequence: TGTGCCAGCTCAACAGGGGAAGGTACTGAAGCTTTCTTT. It translates to CASSTGEGTEAFF.

The CDR3 reads CASSRPGQMNTEAFF. The CDR3 bases are TGTGCCAGCAGCCGACCGGGACAGATGAACACTGAAGCTTTCTTT. The genes are TRBV4-2 and TRBJ1-1; TRBD1 matches 7 bases. CDR3 length: 15 amino acids. Germline CDR1 LGHNA, CDR2 YNFKEQ. The J segment lost 0 bases and the V segment lost 4 bases, leaving 5 bases of the junction unmatched.

The J gene is TRBJ2-1, the V gene TRBV5-4; TRBD2 aligns across 9 bases. After removal of 6 bases from V and 2 bases from J, the junction contained 9 bases not matched to a gene. Germline V gene lookup returns CDR1 SGHNT and CDR2 YYREEE (reference sequence). There are 16 residues in the CDR3. The CDR3 DNA reads as TGTGCCAGCAAATTTAGCGGGAGTATGACCTACAATGAGCAGTTCTTC. This translates into CASKFSGSMTYNEQFF.

The genes are TRBV4-3 and TRBJ2-1, with 14 nucleotides matching TRBD2. From germline, CDR1 is LGHNA and CDR2 YSLEER. The CDR3 runs to 17 residues. J gave up 4 bases and V 1 base, and 3 bases lay outside the gene matches. In DNA, the CDR3 is TGCGCCAGCAGCCAAGGGAGACTAGCGGGGGGGTACAATGAGCAGTTCTTC. As protein: CASSQGRLAGGYNEQFF.

The J gene is TRBJ1-4, the V gene TRBV30; D is possibly TRBD1 (5 bases). CDR3 size: 11 residues. Germline CDR1 and CDR2: GTSNPN and SVGIG (reference sequence). Deletions cut 3 bases from V and 7 bases from J, with 6 bases between. As DNA, the CDR3 is TGTGCCTGGAGGGGGCGTGAAAAACTGTTTTTT. Residues: CAWRGREKLFF.